Following are 21 T cell receptor beta chains from one sample sequenced in a study of cytomegalovirus exposure and HLA in healthy donors. Profiling relied on immunoSEQ multiplex PCR, and the TCRdb table lists in-frame clones only, not all of them. The sample has some 150,000 clones; 70% to 90% are singletons. The sample was PBMCs. These receptors all come from a man aged 18 to 35 in good health and CMV-seropositive.

This rearrangement joins TRBV27 to TRBJ1-5; a possible D gene is TRBD1 (6 bases). There are 15 residues in the CDR3. Germline CDR1 reads MNHEY; CDR2 reads SMNVEV (reference sequence). The V and J ends lost 2 bases and 1 base respectively, with 9 bases between them. The CDR3 DNA sequence: TGTGCCAGCAGTTTAAACAGGGTAAGCAATCAGCCCCAGCATTTT. It encodes CASSLNRVSNQPQHF.

This chain links TRBV10-3 with TRBJ2-3; 13 bases are shared with TRBD2. The CDR3 runs 18 residues. Germline CDR1 reads ENHRY; CDR2 reads SYGVKD. The V segment lost 8 bases and the J segment 0 bases; nucleotides outside the gene matches: 11. The CDR3 reads CAIRLAGGSPTSTDTQYF. CDR3 coding DNA: TGTGCCATCCGACTAGCGGGGGGAAGCCCCACTAGCACAGATACGCAGTATTTT.

This clone was seen only once. This chain links TRBV12-5 with TRBJ1-2; 7 nucleotides match TRBD1. Unmatched junction bases numbered 5, after V lost 6 bases and J lost 4 bases. The length of the CDR3 is 13 residues. From germline, CDR1 is LGHNT and CDR2 FRNRAP. CDR3 region: CASGRDSFYGYTF. DNA of the CDR3: TGTGCTAGTGGCCGGGACAGCTTCTATGGCTACACCTTC.

The V gene is TRBV19, the J gene TRBJ2-4; 7 bases align to TRBD1. The CDR3 is 16 residues long. Looked up from germline, CDR1 is LNHDA and CDR2 is SQIVND (reference sequence). V was clipped by 5 bases and J by 0 bases; unmatched bases: 7. CDR3 DNA: TGTGCCAGTAGTTACGGGACAGATCTAGCCAAAAACATTCAGTACTTC. The encoded protein is CASSYGTDLAKNIQYF.

V and J are TRBV29-1 and TRBJ2-1, with 13 bases aligning to TRBD2. This CDR3 contains 16 residues. The germline CDR1 and CDR2 sequences are SQVTM and ANQGSEA. The V gene end was trimmed by 7 bases and the J gene end by 0 bases; junction bases not matched to a gene: 6. CDR3 sequence: CSAEGLAGSSYNEQFF. The DNA for the CDR3 is TGCAGCGCCGAGGGACTAGCGGGGAGCTCCTACAATGAGCAGTTCTTC.

The chain combines TRBV4-3 with TRBJ2-5, with 7 bases matching TRBD2. The junction had 11 bases not matched to a gene; V was cut back by 4 bases and J by 0 bases. This CDR3 spans 17 amino acids. CDR1 is LGHNA, CDR2 YSLEER, per germline. CDR3 DNA sequence: TGCGCCAGCAGCCTTGATGCAGCGGGGAGGTACCAAGAGACCCAGTACTTC. Its translation: CASSLDAAGRYQETQYF.

The rearrangement joins TRBV9 to TRBJ2-1; 9 bases match TRBD2. Trimming removed 0 bases from V and 4 bases from J; junction bases left unmatched: 11. Looked up from germline, CDR1 is SGDLS and CDR2 is YYNGEE. The length of the CDR3 is 18 residues. CDR3 DNA sequence: TGTGCCAGCAGCGTAGGTGGTAGCGGGGGTAGACGTTACAATGAGCAGTTCTTC. The encoded protein is CASSVGGSGGRRYNEQFF.

V is TRBV4-1 and J is TRBJ2-2; TRBD2 matches 9 bases. The junction had 4 bases not matched to a gene; V was cut back by 3 bases and J by 2 bases. CDR1 is MGHRA and CDR2 is YSYEKL in the germline V gene. This CDR3 region has 16 residues. The CDR3 reads CASSHETSGNTGELFF. CDR3 nucleotides: TGCGCCAGCAGCCATGAGACTAGCGGCAACACCGGGGAGCTGTTTTTT.

This clone was seen only a few times. The CDR3 region has the DNA TGTGCCAGCAGCCCGCTCGGGTACGAGCAGTACTTC. Protein product: CASSPLGYEQYF. This chain uses TRBV7-8 with TRBJ2-7; D is undetermined. The CDR3 length is 12 residues. CDR1 is SGHVS, CDR2 FQNEAQ, per germline. V was shortened by 5 bases and J by 4 bases, with 9 bases between the two germline ends.

On this clone: Mismatch with germline at one junction end may stem from a read error. V is TRBV5-6 and J is TRBJ1-3; a possible D gene is TRBD1 (5 bases). Germline CDR1 reads SGHDT; CDR2 reads YYEEEE. This CDR3 has 12 amino acids. CDR3 DNA sequence: TGTGCCAGCAGCGCGGACAACCCTGAAATAGATTTT. This encodes CASSADNPEIDF.

The chain combines TRBV5-1 with TRBJ1-5; D may be TRBD1 (5 bases). Germline CDR1 SGHRS, CDR2 YFSETQ. The V and J ends lost 5 bases and 3 bases respectively, with 12 bases between them. This CDR3 has 14 amino acids. The CDR3 spells CASSSGLTNQPQHF. The CDR3 nucleotides are TGCGCCAGCAGTTCGGGACTGACCAATCAGCCCCAGCATTTT.

CDR3 loop: CASSQERFRDEAFF. As DNA, the CDR3 is TGCGCCAGCAGCCAAGAGAGGTTCCGCGACGAAGCTTTCTTT. The gene calls are TRBV4-3 and TRBJ1-1; no reliable D call. The V gene lost 0 bases and the J gene lost 8 bases, with 13 bases spanning the gap. From germline, CDR1 is LGHNA and CDR2 YSLEER. The CDR3 runs to 14 residues.

The CDR3 protein is CASSPSMGQEGSPLHF. Here the CDR3 DNA reads TGTGCCAGCTCACCATCCATGGGGCAGGAGGGTTCACCCCTCCACTTT. This chain joins TRBV18 and TRBJ1-6; a possible D gene is TRBD1 (5 bases). The CDR3 totals 16 residues. Germline-derived CDR1 and CDR2 are KGHSH and LQKENI. V dropped 2 bases and J dropped 9 bases, with 17 bases sitting between them.

V is TRBV7-6 and J is TRBJ2-7, with D possibly being TRBD1 (5 bases). CDR3 length: 17 amino acids. The V end lost 3 bases, the J end lost 0 bases, and 18 bases lay between the germline ends. Germline V gene lookup returns CDR1 SGHVS and CDR2 FNYEAQ. DNA of the CDR3: TGTGCCAGCAGCTTTAGTTCTAGGACACCGAGCTCCTACGAGCAGTACTTC. Protein sequence: CASSFSSRTPSSYEQYF.

The rearrangement uses TRBV5-1 and TRBJ2-1, with D perhaps matching TRBD1 (5 bases). V was cut by 2 bases and J by 10 bases, with 10 bases left in between. Per germline, CDR1 SGHRS and CDR2 YFSETQ. CDR3 size: 12 residues. The CDR3 protein is CASSFEGVEQFF. DNA of the CDR3: TGCGCCAGCAGCTTTGAAGGGGTCGAGCAGTTCTTC.

The chain has TRBV19 and TRBJ2-3, with TRBD1 matching 7 bases. Germline CDR1 is LNHDA and CDR2 is SQIVND (reference sequence). The CDR3 consists of 14 residues. Trimming cost V 6 bases and J 2 bases; bases outside gene matches: 5. Here the CDR3 reads CASRGTVTTDTQYF. CDR3 nucleotides: TGTGCCAGTAGGGGGACAGTTACCACAGATACGCAGTATTTT. Complete variable domain (other parts from reference TRBV19 and TRBJ2-3): DGGITQSPKYLFRKEGQNVTLSCEQNLNHDAMYWYRQDPGQGLRLIYYSQIVNDFQKGDIAEGYSVSREKKESFPLTVTSAQKNPTAFYLCASRGTVTTDTQYFGPGTRLTVL.

CDR3 sequence: CASSSYLALNTEAFF. The DNA of the CDR3 is TGTGCCAGCAGTTCCTATTTAGCCCTGAACACTGAAGCTTTCTTT. The genes are TRBV6-5 and TRBJ1-1; D remains ambiguous. The V gene lost 4 bases and the J gene lost 0 bases, with 12 bases spanning the gap. The CDR3 consists of 15 residues. Germline CDR1 is MNHEY and CDR2 is SVGAGI.

The chain employs TRBV7-2 and TRBJ1-1, with 10 bases fitting TRBD1. Germline V gene sequence: CDR1 SGHTA, CDR2 FQGNSA. V was pared by 5 bases and J by 5 bases, with 8 bases of the junction left unmatched. The length of the CDR3 is 15 residues. The CDR3 reads CASSTRQGARTEAFF. DNA of the CDR3: TGTGCCAGCAGCACTCGACAGGGGGCGAGGACTGAAGCTTTCTTT.

This clone showed up just once. The chain carries TRBV5-5 and TRBJ1-5; tentative D call: TRBD1 (6 bases). Germline-derived CDR1 and CDR2 are SGHKS and YYEKEE (reference sequence). The germline V and J ends were trimmed by 2 bases and 1 base, with 10 bases remaining between them. The CDR3 covers 15 residues. The DNA for the CDR3 is TGTGCCAGCAGCTTATGGGGACAAAGCAATCAGCCCCAGCATTTT. Its protein is CASSLWGQSNQPQHF.

The chain is built from TRBV25-1 and TRBJ1-1, with 8 positions matching TRBD1. The V gene's germline CDR1 is MGHDK and CDR2 SYGVNS. The CDR3 contains 15 residues. After removal of 6 bases from V and 0 bases from J, the junction contained 6 bases not matched to a gene. Written as DNA, the CDR3 is TGTGCCAGCAGAGGGTGGGACAGGCTGAACACTGAAGCTTTCTTT. This codes for CASRGWDRLNTEAFF.

The J gene is TRBJ2-7, the V gene TRBV15; 7 bases agree with TRBD2. The germline gives CDR1 LNHNV, CDR2 YYDKDF (reference sequence). Losses at the gene ends were 0 bases for V and 4 bases for J; bases not matched to a gene: 6. The CDR3 has 15 residues. DNA of the CDR3: TGTGCCACCAGCAGAGAGGGAGGGCTTGGGTACGAGCAGTACTTC. It is translated as CATSREGGLGYEQYF.